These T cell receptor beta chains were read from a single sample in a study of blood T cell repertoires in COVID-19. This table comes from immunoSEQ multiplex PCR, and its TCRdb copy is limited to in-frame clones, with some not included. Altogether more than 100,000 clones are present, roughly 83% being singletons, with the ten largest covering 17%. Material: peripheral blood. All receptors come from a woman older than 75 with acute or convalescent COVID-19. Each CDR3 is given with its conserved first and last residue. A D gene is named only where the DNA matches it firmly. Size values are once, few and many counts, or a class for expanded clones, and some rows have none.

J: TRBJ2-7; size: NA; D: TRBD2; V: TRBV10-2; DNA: TGCGCCAGCAGGGGCCCTAGCGGGAGTTCCGGGTCCTACGAGCAGTACTTC; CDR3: CASRGPSGSSGSYEQYF
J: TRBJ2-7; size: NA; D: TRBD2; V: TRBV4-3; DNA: TGCGCCAGCAGCCAAGAGGGAGCGGGAAGGGGATACGAGCAGTACTTC; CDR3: CASSQEGAGRGYEQYF
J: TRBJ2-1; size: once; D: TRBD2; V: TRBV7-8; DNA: TGTGCCAGCAGTCCCGAGGAGGCTAGCGGGCTCAATGAGCAGTTCTTC; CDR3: CASSPEEASGLNEQFF
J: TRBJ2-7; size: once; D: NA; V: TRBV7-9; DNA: TGTGCCAGCAGCTTAGTCGGGACACCTTACGAGCAGTACTTC; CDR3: CASSLVGTPYEQYF
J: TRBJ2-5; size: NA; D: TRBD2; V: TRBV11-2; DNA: TGTGCCAGCAGCGTGGGACTAGCGGGAGGCCAAGAGACCCAGTACTTC; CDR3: CASSVGLAGGQETQYF
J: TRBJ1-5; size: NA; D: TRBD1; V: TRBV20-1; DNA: TGCAGTGCTAGTCCGGGACAGAAGTTTAATCAGCCCCAGCATTTT; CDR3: CSASPGQKFNQPQHF
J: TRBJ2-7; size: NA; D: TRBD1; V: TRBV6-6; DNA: TGTGCCAGCAGCGGAGGGACAGGGATTGGAGAGCAGTACTTC; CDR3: CASSGGTGIGEQYF
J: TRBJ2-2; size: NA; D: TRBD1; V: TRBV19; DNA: TGTGCCAGTAGTGTCCGGGACAGGGGTTACACCGGGGAGCTGTTTTTT; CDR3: CASSVRDRGYTGELFF
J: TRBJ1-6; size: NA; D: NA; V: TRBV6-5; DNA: TGTGCCAGCAGTTACGTAAGCAGGGGTGAATCACCCCTCCACTTT; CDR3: CASSYVSRGESPLHF
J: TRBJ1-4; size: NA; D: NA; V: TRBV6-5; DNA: TGTGCCAGCTGGGACACCGAGGGTAATGAAAAACTGTTTTTT; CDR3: CASWDTEGNEKLFF
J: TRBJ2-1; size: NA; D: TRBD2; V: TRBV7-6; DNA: TGTGCCAGCAGCCCACGGACTAGCGCCATCAATGAGCAGTTCTTC; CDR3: CASSPRTSAINEQFF
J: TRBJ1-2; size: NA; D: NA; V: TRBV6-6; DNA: TGTGCCAGCAGCCGAGATAGGGGCTATGGCTACACCTTC; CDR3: CASSRDRGYGYTF
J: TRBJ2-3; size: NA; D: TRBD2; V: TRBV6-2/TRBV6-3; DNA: TGTGCCAGCAGTCCGCTACGGGGGGTAACAGATACGCAGTATTTT; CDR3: CASSPLRGVTDTQYF
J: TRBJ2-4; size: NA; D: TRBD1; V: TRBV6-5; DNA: TGTGCCAGCAGTTCGGACAGGGGGCAGAAAAACATTCAGTACTTC; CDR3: CASSSDRGQKNIQYF